What follows are 4 T cell receptor beta chains derived from one specimen sequenced in a study of T-cell memory formation after mild COVID-19. MiXCR was run by TCRdb on the 5' RACE reads, yielding one entry per CDR3 protein. The sample contains approximately 100,000 distinct CDR3 sequences, over 8.5% of which appear only once. Source material: PBMCs or a T cell subset sorted from them (not recorded which). These TCRs come from a man aged 18 to 30 who had mild COVID-19 (a few samples of this study predate the infection). Cell type and time point are not known.

This clonotype was detected only a few times. The chain employs TRBV4-1 and TRBJ2-7; no clear D gene. Between the trimmed V and J ends, which lost 3 bases and 5 bases, there was a span of 11 bases. In germline, CDR1 is MGHRA, CDR2 YSYEKL. The CDR3 consists of 13 residues. CDR3 residues: CASSHGGVNEQYF. CDR3 sequence (DNA): TGCGCCAGCAGCCACGGTGGGGTTAACGAGCAGTACTTC.

This clonotype was seen only a few times. The V gene is TRBV6-2 or TRBV6-3, the J gene TRBJ2-2, with a weak D call TRBD2 (5 bases). Trimming left V 4 bases short and J 4 bases short, with 10 bases between. This CDR3 has 14 amino acids. Germline CDR1 is MNHEY and CDR2 is SVGEGT. The CDR3 nucleotides are TGTGCCAGCAGTTCTGAGGGAATCACCGGGGAGCTGTTTTTT. This sequence encodes CASSSEGITGELFF.

This clonotype came up a few times. This rearrangement joins TRBV7-9 to TRBJ2-1; D gene ambiguous. The germline V gene encodes CDR1 SEHNR and CDR2 FQNEAQ (reference sequence). Trimming removed 6 bases from V and 3 bases from J, with 9 bases in between. This CDR3 has 13 residues. CDR3: CASRASNYNEQFF. CDR3 DNA: TGTGCCAGCAGGGCATCCAACTACAATGAGCAGTTCTTC. The whole variable domain, remainder taken from reference TRBV7-9 and TRBJ2-1, is DTGVSQNPRHKITKRGQNVTFRCDPISEHNRLYWYRQTLGQGPEFLTYFQNEAQLEKSRLLSDRFSAERPKGSFSTLEIQRTEQGDSAMYLCASRASNYNEQFFGPGTRLTVL.

The table lists this clonotype with a few counts. The J gene is TRBJ1-2, the V gene TRBV7-9; D not certain. The V end was cut by 5 bases, the J end by 7 bases, with 17 bases between. CDR3 size: 14 residues. The germline CDR1 and CDR2 sequences are SEHNR and FQNEAQ (reference sequence). The CDR3 region is CASSPGWGSSGYTF. CDR3 sequence (DNA): TGTGCCAGCAGCCCGGGGTGGGGATCATCTGGCTACACCTTC.